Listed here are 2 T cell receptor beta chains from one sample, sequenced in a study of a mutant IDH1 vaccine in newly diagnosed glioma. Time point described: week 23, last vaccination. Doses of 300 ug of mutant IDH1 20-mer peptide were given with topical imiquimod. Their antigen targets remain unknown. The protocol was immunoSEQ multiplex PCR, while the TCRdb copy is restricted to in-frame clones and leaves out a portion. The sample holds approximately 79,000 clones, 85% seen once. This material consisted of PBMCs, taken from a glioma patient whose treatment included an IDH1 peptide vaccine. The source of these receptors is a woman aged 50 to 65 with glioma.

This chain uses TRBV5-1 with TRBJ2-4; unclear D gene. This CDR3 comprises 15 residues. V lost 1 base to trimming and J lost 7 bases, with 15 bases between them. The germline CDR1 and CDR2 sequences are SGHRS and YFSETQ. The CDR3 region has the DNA TGCGCCAGCAGCTTGAGGACGAGACTCGCGAACATTCAGTACTTC. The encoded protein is CASSLRTRLANIQYF.

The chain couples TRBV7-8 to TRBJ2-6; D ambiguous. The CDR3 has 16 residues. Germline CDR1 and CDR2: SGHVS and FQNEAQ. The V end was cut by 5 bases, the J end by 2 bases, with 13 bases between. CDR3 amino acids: CASSPGWGTGANVLTF. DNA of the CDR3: TGTGCCAGCAGCCCCGGGTGGGGAACTGGGGCCAACGTCCTGACTTTC. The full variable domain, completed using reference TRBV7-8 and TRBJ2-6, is GAGVSQSPRYKVAKRGQDVALRCDPISGHVSLFWYQQALGQGPEFLTYFQNEAQLDKSGLPSDRFFAERPEGSVSTLKIQRTQQEDSAVYLCASSPGWGTGANVLTFGAGSRLTVL.